Listed below are T cell receptor beta chains from one sample, sequenced in a study of persistence of HIV-infected CD4 T cells. Sequencing used immunoSEQ multiplex PCR; TCRdb keeps in-frame clones, though not all of them. Here the sample spans some 40,000 clones, approximately 87% being singletons. Antigens for these TCRs are unknown. The source was cultured CD4+ T cells from PBMCs, collected from a patient who received antiretroviral therapy. The source of these receptors is an adult with HIV. The donor label of this sample is uncertain. CDR3s include the opening cysteine and the closing phenylalanine or tryptophan. Fields, in order: J gene, clone size, D gene, V gene, CDR3 protein, CDR3 DNA. The D gene is left open where the match is weak. Size tells how often a clone was seen (once, few, many) or the class of an expanded clone, and some rows leave it out.

>TRBJ2-3|-|-|TRBV7-2
CASSHGTPARTQYF
TGTGCCAGCAGCCACGGGACTCCCGCGCGTACGCAGTATTTT
>TRBJ2-7|-|TRBD1|TRBV28
CASMRDRHYEQYF
TGTGCCAGCATGAGGGACAGGCACTACGAGCAGTACTTC
>TRBJ2-3|-|TRBD2|TRBV6-1
CASSEMVAGGPSTDTQYF
TGTGCCAGCAGTGAAATGGTAGCGGGGGGGCCTAGCACAGATACGCAGTATTTT
>TRBJ1-5|-|-|TRBV19
CASRVLESNQPQHF
TGTGCCAGTAGGGTCCTTGAAAGCAATCAGCCCCAGCATTTT
>TRBJ2-3|-|TRBD1|TRBV11-3
CASSPRQGGLDTQYF
TGTGCCAGCAGCCCTAGACAGGGGGGACTAGATACGCAGTATTTT
>TRBJ2-3|-|-|TRBV10-3
CAISEGGGRQDTQYF
TGTGCCATCAGTGAAGGGGGGGGTCGTCAAGATACGCAGTATTTT
>TRBJ2-2|-|-|TRBV5-4
CASSQGHAANTGELFF
TGTGCCAGCAGCCAGGGACACGCAGCGAACACCGGGGAGCTGTTTTTT
>TRBJ1-2|-|-|TRBV28
CASSLGTGYGYTF
TGTGCCAGCAGTTTAGGCACGGGCTATGGCTACACCTTC
>TRBJ2-1|-|-|TRBV5-1
CASIREAGNGEQFF
TGCGCCAGCATTAGGGAGGCAGGGAACGGTGAGCAGTTCTTC
>TRBJ1-1|-|TRBD1|TRBV3-1/TRBV3-2
CASNQQGTDTEAFF
TGTGCCAGCAACCAACAGGGGACGGACACTGAAGCTTTCTTT
>TRBJ1-3|once|-|TRBV5-4
CASENGVSGNTIYF
TGTGCCAGTGAAAACGGGGTTTCTGGAAACACCATATATTTT
>TRBJ2-1|-|TRBD2|TRBV19
CASSAVAGYNEQFF
TGTGCCAGTAGCGCTGTAGCGGGTTACAATGAGCAGTTCTTC
>TRBJ1-4|-|-|TRBV5-1
CASSLTPSNEKLFF
TGCGCCAGCAGCTTAACACCCTCTAATGAAAAACTGTTTTTT
>TRBJ1-5|few|TRBD1|TRBV7-6
CASSQDRVQPQHF
TGTGCCAGCAGCCAAGACAGGGTGCAGCCCCAGCATTTT
>TRBJ1-2|-|-|TRBV5-5
CASSPGTNRYGYTF
TGTGCCAGCAGCCCCGGGACAAATCGCTATGGCTACACCTTC
>TRBJ2-7|-|-|TRBV7-8
CASSFSLPTYEQYF
TGTGCCAGCAGCTTCTCCCTTCCCACCTACGAGCAGTACTTC
>TRBJ2-1|-|TRBD1|TRBV5-1
CASTPGTGGNEQFF
TGCGCCAGCACTCCCGGGACAGGGGGCAATGAGCAGTTCTTC
>TRBJ2-7|-|TRBD2|TRBV10-3
CAISESPSGGENYEQYF
TGTGCCATCAGTGAGTCGCCTAGCGGGGGGGAGAACTACGAGCAGTACTTC
>TRBJ2-2|once|-|TRBV3-1/TRBV3-2
CASSQGILNTGELFF
TGTGCCAGCAGCCAAGGGATATTGAACACCGGGGAGCTGTTTTTT
>TRBJ2-1|-|-|TRBV20-1
CSARQNEQFF
TGCAGTGCTAGACAAAATGAGCAGTTCTTC
>TRBJ2-7|-|-|TRBV12-3/TRBV12-4
CASSQEVREQYF
TGTGCCAGCAGCCAGGAGGTGCGCGAGCAGTACTTC
>TRBJ2-1|-|-|TRBV5-4
CASSLASSAEQFF
TGTGCCAGCAGCTTGGCCTCTAGCGCCGAGCAGTTCTTC
>TRBJ2-4|-|-|TRBV29-1
CSVAQLAKNIQYF
TGCAGCGTTGCCCAGTTAGCCAAAAACATTCAGTACTTC
>TRBJ2-2|-|-|TRBV14
CASSRVGWNTGELFF
TGTGCCAGCAGCCGTGTTGGGTGGAACACCGGGGAGCTGTTTTTT
>TRBJ2-3|once|-|TRBV25-1
CASSRDPTTDTQYF
TGTGCCAGCAGCCGGGACCCGACCACAGATACGCAGTATTTT
>TRBJ2-2|-|-|TRBV6-4
CASRPNANTGELFF
TGTGCCAGCAGGCCGAACGCGAACACCGGGGAGCTGTTTTTT
>TRBJ2-3|once|-|TRBV28
CASSLLNTDTQYF
TGTGCCAGCAGTTTATTGAACACAGATACGCAGTATTTT
>TRBJ1-2|-|-|TRBV6-5
CASSYSGGGYTF
TGTGCCAGCAGTTACTCTGGGGGGGGCTACACCTTC
>TRBJ2-7|-|-|TRBV20-1
CSASPSGANHEQYF
TGCAGTGCTAGTCCCTCTGGGGCAAACCACGAGCAGTACTTC
>TRBJ2-1|few|TRBD1|TRBV5-1
CASSPGTGLGHNEQFF
TGCGCCAGCAGCCCGGGGACAGGTCTTGGCCACAATGAGCAGTTCTTC
>TRBJ2-7|-|TRBD1|TRBV5-1
CASSSRTGPGEQYF
TGCGCCAGCAGCTCCCGGACAGGGCCGGGGGAGCAGTACTTC
>TRBJ2-6|-|-|TRBV18
CASSPRGSKTSGANVLTF
TGTGCCAGCTCACCACGGGGATCTAAAACCTCTGGGGCCAACGTCCTGACTTTC
>TRBJ2-2|-|-|TRBV7-6
CASSSPRGGQGGTGELFF
TGTGCCAGCAGCTCCCCAAGGGGGGGCCAGGGGGGCACCGGGGAGCTGTTTTTT
>TRBJ2-7|-|TRBD1|TRBV7-2
CASYDSGTGAYEQYF
TGTGCCAGCTATGACTCCGGGACAGGGGCCTACGAGCAGTACTTC
>TRBJ2-3|-|TRBD2|TRBV7-9
CASSVAGGKDTQYF
TGTGCCAGCAGCGTAGCGGGGGGGAAAGATACGCAGTATTTT
>TRBJ2-7|once|-|TRBV20-1
CSAPGGYF
TGCAGTGCACCCGGGGGCTACTTC
>TRBJ1-5|-|-|TRBV6-5
CASSQDISNQPQHF
TGTGCCAGCAGCCAGGACATTAGCAATCAGCCCCAGCATTTT
>TRBJ2-3|once|TRBD2|TRBV27
CASRGVAGGLTDTQYF
TGTGCCAGCAGGGGGGTAGCGGGGGGACTCACAGATACGCAGTATTTT
>TRBJ1-5|-|TRBD1|TRBV2
CASSTGTENQPQHF
TGTGCCAGCTCTACCGGGACAGAGAATCAGCCCCAGCATTTT
>TRBJ1-2|-|-|TRBV19
CASSISENNYGYTF
TGTGCCAGTAGTATATCGGAGAATAACTATGGCTACACCTTC